A single sample is the source of the 18 T cell receptor beta chains below, sequenced in a study of persistence of HIV-infected CD4 T cells. These receptors have no identified antigens. Sequencing used immunoSEQ version 4 in survey mode. The repertoire was sequenced with immunoSEQ multiplex PCR; TCRdb's copy has only in-frame clones and lacks some. The sample yields 37,000 or so clones, 75% to 90% seen once. Cells were stimulated with CMV-infected fibroblast lysates at 10 ug/mL. Memory cells lacking CD40L and CD69 with high CD45RO were sorted. Here the sequenced sample was CD4+ T cells sorted from PBMCs after approximately 19-hour stimulation, taken from a patient who received antiretroviral therapy. These receptors all come from an adult man with HIV who was CMV-seropositive.

The chain links TRBV6-5 to TRBJ1-2, with D possibly TRBD1 on 6 matching bases. This CDR3 comprises 13 residues. Trimming shortened V by 7 bases and J by 7 bases, and 16 bases separated the two germline ends. Germline V lookup: CDR1 MNHEY, CDR2 SVGAGI. The CDR3 spells CASTGAGGAGYTF. The CDR3 nucleotides read TGTGCCAGCACTGGGGCCGGGGGCGCTGGCTACACCTTC.

In this sample, this clone turned up a few times. This sequence joins TRBV7-6 and TRBJ1-4; D is perhaps TRBD1 (5 bases). V was pared by 2 bases and J by 8 bases, with 12 bases between. Germline CDR1 reads SGHVS; CDR2 reads FNYEAQ. This CDR3 is 14 amino acids long. The CDR3 region has the DNA TGTGCCAGCAGCTTAAGCCAGGGTAGCGAAAAACTGTTTTTT. This sequence encodes CASSLSQGSEKLFF.

This chain connects TRBV2 to TRBJ1-2; the D gene is possibly TRBD1 (6 bases). Germline V lookup: CDR1 SNHLY, CDR2 FYNNEI. This CDR3 contains 11 residues. V lost 8 bases and J 2 bases, leaving 6 bases between the germline ends. Here the CDR3 reads CASGQNYGYTF. The CDR3 DNA follows: TGTGCCAGCGGACAGAACTATGGCTACACCTTC.

This chain links TRBV7-9 with TRBJ1-3; no firm D call. CDR3 length equals 12 residues. The germline V gene encodes CDR1 SEHNR and CDR2 FQNEAQ (reference sequence). Trimming left V 1 base short and J 4 bases short, with 2 bases between. The CDR3 loop is CASSLEGNTIYF. Written as DNA, the CDR3 is TGTGCCAGCAGCTTAGAGGGAAACACCATATATTTT.

The chain joins TRBV7-8 to TRBJ2-5, with D unresolved. In germline, CDR1 is SGHVS, CDR2 FQNEAQ. The V and J ends lost 5 bases and 1 base respectively, with 8 bases between them. The CDR3 is made up of 13 amino acids. Here the CDR3 DNA reads TGTGCCAGCAGCCAAGACATCCAAGAGACCCAGTACTTC. Amino acids: CASSQDIQETQYF.

The V gene is TRBV6-5, the J gene TRBJ1-1; tentatively, D is TRBD1 (5 bases). V lost 7 bases and J lost 1, with 10 bases in between. Germline lookup yields CDR1 MNHEY and CDR2 SVGAGI. The CDR3 consists of 13 residues. The CDR3 DNA reads TGTGCCAGCACCGGGGGGGGGAACACTGAAGCTTTCTTT. It encodes CASTGGGNTEAFF.

The chain links TRBV5-1 to TRBJ1-2; tentatively, D is TRBD1 (5 bases). This CDR3 has 15 residues. The ends were cut back, 4 bases at V and 2 bases at J, with 15 bases in the middle. CDR1 is SGHRS, CDR2 YFSETQ, per germline. CDR3 DNA sequence: TGCGCCAGCAGCGAGACAGCGTCCCGCAACTATGGCTACACCTTC. Translation: CASSETASRNYGYTF.

On this clone itself: The limits of the CDR3 on the DNA are not certain, so only TCRdb's listed CDR3 is given. V usage is TRBV28 and J usage is TRBJ2-1. Ends included, the CDR3 has 14 residues. Germline CDR1 reads MDHEN; CDR2 reads SYDVKM. The chain's CDR3 is CASSSSGRVDEQFF.

The V call is TRBV19, the J call TRBJ2-5; the D is unclear. CDR1 and CDR2 from the germline V gene are LNHDA and SQIVND (reference sequence). The V end was cut by 6 bases, the J end by 5 bases, with 7 bases between. There are 11 residues in the CDR3. In DNA, the CDR3 is TGTGCCAGTAGAATTGGGGAGACCCAGTACTTC. Translation gives CASRIGETQYF.

CDR3 DNA: TGTGCCAGCAGCCAAGGGACAGTCTCTGGAAACACCATATATTTT. Encoded protein: CASSQGTVSGNTIYF. The chain links TRBV3-1 (or the pseudogene TRBV3-2) to TRBJ1-3, with a possible D match to TRBD1 (6 bases). This CDR3 comprises 15 residues. The germline gives CDR1 LGHDT, CDR2 YNNKEL (reference sequence). Trimming removed 1 base from V and 0 bases from J, with 7 bases in between.

The chain recombines TRBV24-1 with TRBJ2-3, with D perhaps given as TRBD1 or TRBD2 (5 bases each). This CDR3 comprises 15 residues. Trimming cost V 3 bases and J 12 bases, with 21 bases left between them. The germline CDR1 and CDR2 sequences are KGHDR and SFDVKD. As DNA, the CDR3 is TGTGCCACCAGTGATGGTCCCGGGACCTCCGTATCCCAGTATTTT. Translation gives CATSDGPGTSVSQYF.

The chain couples TRBV18 to TRBJ2-3; no reliable D call. Looked up from germline, CDR1 is KGHSH and CDR2 is LQKENI. CDR3 length: 11 amino acids. Trimming removed 2 bases from V and 5 bases from J, with 2 bases in between. The CDR3 loop is CASSPGDTQYF. The CDR3 bases are TGTGCCAGCTCACCAGGAGATACGCAGTATTTT.

V gene TRBV7-9 combines with J gene TRBJ2-1; D is unresolved. Per germline, CDR1 SEHNR and CDR2 FQNEAQ (reference sequence). This CDR3 spans 13 amino acids. V shed 1 base and J shed 9 bases, with 10 bases lying between them. The CDR3 loop is CASSLGETGEQFF. The CDR3 nucleotides are TGTGCCAGCAGCTTAGGAGAGACGGGTGAGCAGTTCTTC.

In this sample, this clone turned up once. This chain connects TRBV5-1 to TRBJ2-7; D gene unclear. The CDR3 spans 15 residues. Trimming removed 3 bases at V and 4 bases at J, with 17 bases between. Germline assignment: CDR1 SGHRS and CDR2 YFSETQ. The CDR3 DNA reads as TGCGCCAGCAGCTCGCGACCGGGTGGGGATTACGAGCAGTACTTC. Encoded protein: CASSSRPGGDYEQYF.

The rearrangement links TRBV2 to TRBJ1-2; D is unclear. In germline, CDR1 is SNHLY, CDR2 FYNNEI. The CDR3 is 13 amino acids. V was cut by 9 bases and J by 0 bases, with 11 bases left in between. The CDR3 sequence is CASSATANYGYTF. CDR3 sequence (DNA): TGTGCCAGTTCTGCGACGGCTAACTATGGCTACACCTTC.

The rearrangement links TRBV3-1 (or the pseudogene TRBV3-2) to TRBJ2-1; D is undetermined. The CDR3 contains 17 residues. Trimming removed 7 bases from V and 7 bases from J, with 26 bases in between. Per the germline V gene, CDR1 is LGHDT and CDR2 is YNNKEL (reference sequence). The CDR3, as DNA: TGTGCCAGCATCACACCCAGAGACCGCAGTTGGCGGAATGAGCAGTTCTTC. Translating it yields CASITPRDRSWRNEQFF.

The rearrangement links TRBV19 to TRBJ2-2; D assignment may be TRBD1 or TRBD2 (6 bases each). From germline, CDR1 is LNHDA and CDR2 SQIVND (reference sequence). V lost 4 bases, J lost 9 bases, and 15 bases lay in between. The CDR3 runs to 14 residues. The CDR3 bases are TGTGCCAGTAGTACTTGGGGGGCAGCCAGGGAGCTGTTTTTT. This gives the protein CASSTWGAARELFF.

The chain uses TRBV6-5 and TRBJ2-7, with 9 bases aligning to TRBD1. Germline V gene lookup returns CDR1 MNHEY and CDR2 SVGAGI. The CDR3 totals 15 residues. V lost 0 bases to trimming and J lost 5 bases; unmatched junction nucleotides: 5. Written as DNA, the CDR3 is TGTGCCAGCAGTTACTCAGGGACAGGGAGAGACGAGCAGTACTTC. Its protein is CASSYSGTGRDEQYF.